These 3 T cell receptor beta chains came from one sample sequenced in a study of shared clonotypes between healthy human individuals. Sequencing used immunoSEQ multiplex PCR; TCRdb keeps in-frame clones, though not all of them. The data contain around 1.6 million clones, roughly 98% of them singletons. Sequencing used naive CD4+ T cells sorted from blood. Sample subset: CD45RA+ positively selected. The receptors were sampled from a man in his thirties or forties in good health.

The chain employs TRBV5-4 and TRBJ2-7, with TRBD1 matching over 9 bases. Trimming at V came to 4 bases and at J to 4 bases, leaving 6 bases not matched to a gene. Germline V gives CDR1 SGHNT, CDR2 YYREEE (reference sequence). The CDR3 length is 14 residues. CDR3 residues: CASSPDRGTYEQYF. CDR3 DNA sequence: TGTGCCAGCAGCCCGGACAGGGGCACGTACGAGCAGTACTTC.

The V gene is TRBV30, the J gene TRBJ1-5; 9 bases agree with TRBD1. From germline, CDR1 is GTSNPN and CDR2 SVGIG (reference sequence). The V gene end was trimmed by 0 bases and the J gene end by 2 bases; junction bases not matched to a gene: 8. This CDR3 is built from 17 residues. CDR3 loop: CAWSVPLNRGRNQPQHF. CDR3 DNA: TGTGCCTGGAGTGTCCCTTTAAACAGGGGGCGCAATCAGCCCCAGCATTTT.

Comment on this clone: Other DNA variants within this sample encode the same CDR3. The chain links TRBV29-1 to TRBJ2-3; D gene ambiguous. Germline CDR1 and CDR2: SQVTM and ANQGSEA. This CDR3 comprises 10 residues. V lost 4 bases, J lost 5 bases, and 4 bases lay in between. In nucleotides, the CDR3 is TGCAGCGTTGGGATAGATACGCAGTATTTT. The encoded protein is CSVGIDTQYF.